A selection of T cell receptor beta chains follows, all from one sample in a study of beta chain features in type 1 diabetes. Method: immunoSEQ multiplex PCR; TCRdb's copy keeps in-frame clones and lacks some. The sample comprises about 210,000 clones, approximately 11% of which are singletons, and approximately 1.3% rests with the top ten. Sequences were obtained from central memory CD4+ T cells from blood. The receptors stem from a young man in good health. The CDR3 runs from the conserved cysteine through the conserved F or W. A D gene is named only where the DNA matches it firmly. Some rows have no size entry. The others give once, few or many, or a class for an expanded clone.

clone size: few
D gene: TRBD1
V gene: TRBV29-1
J gene: TRBJ1-1
CDR3 protein: CSVGQGDTEAFF
CDR3 DNA: TGCAGCGTCGGACAGGGAGACACTGAAGCTTTCTTT

clone size: few
D gene: NA
V gene: TRBV2
J gene: TRBJ1-5
CDR3 protein: CASSPMDPNQPQHF
CDR3 DNA: TGTGCCAGCAGCCCGATGGATCCCAATCAGCCCCAGCATTTT

clone size: few
D gene: TRBD1
V gene: TRBV5-4
J gene: TRBJ2-7
CDR3 protein: CASSPGDRGRLEQYF
CDR3 DNA: TGTGCCAGCAGTCCCGGGGACAGGGGGCGTTTGGAGCAGTACTTC

clone size: NA
D gene: NA
V gene: TRBV27
J gene: TRBJ1-1
CDR3 protein: CASSLSGLNTEAFF
CDR3 DNA: TGTGCCAGCAGTCTTTCGGGTCTGAACACTGAAGCTTTCTTT

clone size: few
D gene: TRBD1
V gene: TRBV7-3
J gene: TRBJ2-7
CDR3 protein: CASSSDAPGTGSEQYF
CDR3 DNA: TGTGCCAGCAGCTCCGACGCGCCCGGGACAGGGAGCGAGCAGTACTTC

clone size: many
D gene: TRBD2
V gene: TRBV4-2
J gene: TRBJ2-3
CDR3 protein: CASSEGLAGLTSTDTQYF
CDR3 DNA: TGTGCCAGCAGCGAGGGACTAGCGGGCCTGACAAGCACAGATACGCAGTATTTT

clone size: NA
D gene: NA
V gene: TRBV28
J gene: TRBJ2-6
CDR3 protein: CASGAAGANVLTF
CDR3 DNA: TGTGCCTCTGGGGCCGCTGGGGCCAACGTCCTGACTTTC

clone size: NA
D gene: TRBD1
V gene: TRBV27
J gene: TRBJ2-5
CDR3 protein: CASSFAQGKETQYF
CDR3 DNA: TGTGCCAGCAGTTTCGCACAGGGGAAAGAGACCCAGTACTTC

clone size: NA
D gene: NA
V gene: TRBV5-1
J gene: TRBJ2-5
CDR3 protein: CASSPGAAETQYF
CDR3 DNA: TGCGCCAGCAGCCCTGGCGCAGCAGAGACCCAGTACTTC

clone size: few
D gene: NA
V gene: TRBV7-2
J gene: TRBJ1-2
CDR3 protein: CASSPQGNSAGYTF
CDR3 DNA: TGTGCCAGCAGCCCCCAGGGGAATAGTGCGGGCTACACCTTC

clone size: NA
D gene: NA
V gene: TRBV7-2
J gene: TRBJ2-3
CDR3 protein: CASSLDRGSGTDTQYF
CDR3 DNA: TGTGCCAGCAGCTTAGATCGGGGGTCGGGCACAGATACGCAGTATTTT

clone size: few
D gene: NA
V gene: TRBV30
J gene: TRBJ1-1
CDR3 protein: CASIRGGRTEAFF
CDR3 DNA: TGTGCCTCCATCCGGGGGGGTAGGACTGAAGCTTTCTTT

clone size: many
D gene: NA
V gene: TRBV7-9
J gene: TRBJ2-7
CDR3 protein: CASSLLGNSAEQYF
CDR3 DNA: TGTGCCAGCAGCTTATTAGGAAATTCGGCTGAGCAGTACTTC

clone size: many
D gene: TRBD2
V gene: TRBV15
J gene: TRBJ2-5
CDR3 protein: CATSRTSAETQYF
CDR3 DNA: TGTGCCACCAGCAGAACTAGCGCGGAGACCCAGTACTTC

clone size: many
D gene: TRBD1
V gene: TRBV30
J gene: TRBJ2-7
CDR3 protein: CAWSPTGGEQYF
CDR3 DNA: TGTGCCTGGAGCCCGACAGGGGGCGAGCAGTACTTC

clone size: many
D gene: NA
V gene: TRBV18
J gene: TRBJ2-5
CDR3 protein: CASSSGEGWETQYF
CDR3 DNA: TGTGCCAGCTCATCGGGAGAGGGTTGGGAGACCCAGTACTTC

clone size: NA
D gene: NA
V gene: TRBV16
J gene: TRBJ2-7
CDR3 protein: CASSHERGTYEQYF
CDR3 DNA: TGTGCCAGCAGCCACGAAAGGGGAACTTACGAGCAGTACTTC

clone size: NA
D gene: TRBD2
V gene: TRBV14
J gene: TRBJ2-3
CDR3 protein: CASSLGLAGVDTQYF
CDR3 DNA: TGTGCCAGCAGCCTAGGACTAGCGGGAGTAGATACGCAGTATTTT

clone size: few
D gene: NA
V gene: TRBV15
J gene: TRBJ2-3
CDR3 protein: CATSASTDTQYF
CDR3 DNA: TGTGCCACCAGCGCCAGCACAGATACGCAGTATTTT

clone size: many
D gene: TRBD1
V gene: TRBV10-3
J gene: TRBJ2-4
CDR3 protein: CAISESGQGERSTKNIQYF
CDR3 DNA: TGTGCCATCAGTGAGTCGGGACAGGGCGAAAGATCGACCAAAAACATTCAGTACTTC

clone size: NA
D gene: TRBD1
V gene: TRBV2
J gene: TRBJ2-1
CDR3 protein: CASSGQGKGNEQFF
CDR3 DNA: TGTGCCAGCAGTGGACAGGGGAAAGGCAATGAGCAGTTCTTC

clone size: many
D gene: NA
V gene: TRBV15
J gene: TRBJ1-4
CDR3 protein: CATSRAPIRELFF
CDR3 DNA: TGTGCCACCAGCAGAGCCCCGATTAGGGAACTGTTTTTT

clone size: NA
D gene: NA
V gene: TRBV30
J gene: TRBJ1-2
CDR3 protein: CAWSVQGYGYTF
CDR3 DNA: TGTGCCTGGAGTGTACAGGGATATGGCTACACCTTC

clone size: NA
D gene: NA
V gene: TRBV29-1
J gene: TRBJ2-5
CDR3 protein: CSVVQRGETQYF
CDR3 DNA: TGCAGCGTTGTGCAGCGCGGAGAGACCCAGTACTTC

clone size: few
D gene: NA
V gene: TRBV15
J gene: TRBJ1-4
CDR3 protein: CATSRDETGGEKLFF
CDR3 DNA: TGTGCCACCAGCAGAGATGAGACAGGAGGTGAAAAACTGTTTTTT

clone size: few
D gene: NA
V gene: TRBV29-1
J gene: TRBJ2-3
CDR3 protein: CSVEEGVGTDTQYF
CDR3 DNA: TGCAGCGTTGAAGAGGGGGTCGGCACAGATACGCAGTATTTT